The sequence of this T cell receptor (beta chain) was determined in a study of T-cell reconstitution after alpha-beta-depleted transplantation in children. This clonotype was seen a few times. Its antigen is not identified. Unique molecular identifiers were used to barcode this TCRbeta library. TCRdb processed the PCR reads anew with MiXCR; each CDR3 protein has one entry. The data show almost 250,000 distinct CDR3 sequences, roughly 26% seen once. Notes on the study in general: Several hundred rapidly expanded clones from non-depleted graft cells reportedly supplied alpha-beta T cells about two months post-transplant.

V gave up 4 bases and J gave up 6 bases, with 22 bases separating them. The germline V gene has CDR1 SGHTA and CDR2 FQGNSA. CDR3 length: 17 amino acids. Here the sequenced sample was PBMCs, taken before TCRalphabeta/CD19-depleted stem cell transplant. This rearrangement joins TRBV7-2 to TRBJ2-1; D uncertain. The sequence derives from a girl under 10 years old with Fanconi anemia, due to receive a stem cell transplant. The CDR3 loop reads CASSYPGYGYGLNEQFF. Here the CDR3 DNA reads TGTGCCAGCAGCTACCCCGGATACGGTTATGGGCTCAATGAGCAGTTCTTC.